By frequency in the sample, the clone carrying this TCR beta chain is medium-sized. Its matching antigen is unknown. Peripheral blood genomic DNA, not sorted cells or RNA, was the template. The J segment lost 2 bases and the V segment lost 6 bases, leaving 4 bases of the junction unmatched. Germline V gene lookup returns CDR1 LNHDA and CDR2 SQIVND (reference sequence). This CDR3 comprises 15 residues. TRB rearrangements spanning V, D and J were amplified using mixed TRB-A/B primers. TCRdb reprocessed the multiplex PCR reads with MiXCR, giving one entry per CDR3 protein. The sample lists some 2,300 distinct CDR3 sequences, roughly 25% occurring once. These data originate in a study of T cell repertoires in aging, cancer and after chemotherapy. Study as a whole: Roughly 9.3 million TCR reads made up the full dataset. Study-level findings and limits: Healthy donors lost TCR diversity with age mainly through richness, cancer patients through richness and evenness. The repertoire data cannot show anything about immunological memory following chemotherapy.

The sequenced sample consisted of blood. The V gene is TRBV19, the J gene TRBJ1-5; 10 nucleotides line up with TRBD1. This TCR came from a human donor in good health. Written as DNA, the CDR3 is TGTGCCAGTAGCAGGGACAGGGGTGGCAATCAGCCCCAGCATTTT. Protein sequence: CASSRDRGGNQPQHF.